This record concerns one TCR beta chain sequence. Its binding antigen is unknown. No much larger clone exists at a distance of one base, and base qualities are not known. The cohort comprised several hundred healthy bone marrow donors. At the time of sampling, every cohort member was nominally healthy, though immune exposures that went unrecorded were likely present. The donor tested CMV seronegative, placing the donor among the 352 seronegative members of the cohort. Each donor provided a peripheral blood sample, and peripheral blood mononuclear cells were used for TCR beta sequencing. The Qiagen DNeasy Blood Extraction Kit was used to extract genomic DNA from the blood cell samples. This entry comes from a study of cytomegalovirus exposure and HLA in healthy donors (dated by TCRdb to 2016 to 2017). At the level of the whole study: According to an earlier analysis of around 600 of the donors, about 180 million T cells yielded 90 million to 130 million unique TCR beta sequences and roughly 280 Gb of sequence data. About 280 gigabases of sequencing data and approximately 84 million unique TCR sequences were included in an early release covering roughly 700 HLA-typed donors. The genetic ancestry cluster associated with self-reported Caucasian donors included 65% to 90% of the roughly 380 genotyped donors. The study aimed to test whether signatures of past pathogen exposure could be identified by cataloging public T cell receptors. The study profiled the T cell repertoires of more than 500 subjects by immunosequencing and related them to cytomegalovirus serostatus. In addition to the first cohort of 650 to 800 subjects, a separate validation cohort of about 120 different subjects was used. High-throughput TCR immunosequencing, statistical association of individual TCRs with disease status, and machine learning were combined to predict cytomegalovirus infection status. A later analysis re-examined previously published TCR beta repertoires from about 700 donors and added high-resolution HLA genotyping to investigate patterns of TCR occurrence. The later analysis used no new phenotypic data to find candidate immune exposures, relying instead on TCR beta sequences and their occurrence across donors. An earlier analysis of fewer than 700 of the donors applied high-throughput TCR beta sequencing to assess whether each TCR beta V gene segment acted as functional or pseudogenic. Alongside the repertoire data, information on donor age, sex, ethnicity and CMV serostatus was compiled. A later genetic analysis used genome-wide SNP genotypes for about three fifths of the 666 donors, treating that subset as a discovery cohort. All discovery cohort repertoires had been generated on a single sequencing platform. Both class I and class II loci were covered by HLA typing, at four-digit resolution. Typing coverage varied by locus: roughly 620-640 donors for A, B, C, DRB1 and DQB1; 522 for DQA1; 606 for DPA1; around 450 for DPB1. Roughly 5 DR-DQ haplotypes were treated as single units for association and clustering because of strong linkage in the cohort. Among 398 genotyped donors of the cohort, an average of 235,054 unique TCR beta nucleotide sequences were sequenced per donor, roughly 20% of them non-productive. What the study reported, not specific to this receptor: Most CMV-associated TCR beta chains appeared to be HLA-restricted in a later analysis, and the HLA associations seemed to be driven largely by CMV exposure. Assigning TCR associations to individual alleles was difficult when HLA alleles, especially DR and DQ, strongly co-occurred. The cohort was sequenced for TCR beta chains only, and without alpha or paired-chain data the features that could be detected were limited. The only immune exposure information available for the cohort was CMV serostatus. A further reported finding was that TCR beta sequences accurately predicted the HLA-A and HLA-B alleles for most subjects in the first cohort. Correlated functional status among segregating V segments might be attributable to linkage disequilibrium, but an unknown experimental factor could not be ruled out. In vitro tests confirmed that three of the cytomegalovirus-associated TCR beta chains recognize cytomegalovirus antigens. According to the authors, the approach could potentially be generalized to other disease states and immunological phenotypes. Roughly uniform sequencing depth across donors was assumed in presence/absence analyses, although this assumption may not hold. In a later analysis, some 18,000 TCR beta sequences were associated with specific HLA alleles at a false discovery rate of 0.05. A later genetic analysis associated a missense DCLRE1C variant with V-gene and J-gene trimming of TCR beta chains, and an independent cohort replicated the association. The classifier was reported to diagnose cytomegalovirus status with high specificity and sensitivity in both the original cohort and the validation cohort. Most TCR sequences were observed very rarely across donors, whereas some public TCRs were present in many individuals. The study gave a list of 150 to 200 TCR beta chains associated with cytomegalovirus. In an earlier analysis of 587 of the donors, most TCR beta V segments appeared in productive rearrangements about 87% or about 30% of the time, broadly matching IMGT annotations. Because HLA typing was missing for some donors at each locus, association tests included only the typed subset. Compared with equally common non-associated chains, HLA-associated TCR beta chains in a later analysis were more clonally expanded and had lower generation probabilities. A later analysis reported that several top co-occurrence clusters appeared linked to parvovirus B19, influenza, CMV and Epstein-Barr virus. Compared with the roughly 700-donor mean, donors in an Asian-associated ancestry cluster had fewer N-insertions in productive TCRs, according to a later genetic analysis. According to a later analysis, TCR association rates differed among HLA loci, with DRB1 alleles showing the most associated TCRs and HLA-C alleles showing the fewest. The earlier analysis of almost 600 of the donors excluded approximately 15 rarely observed V segments, including chromosome 9 orphons, because counts were too low. A cluster of highly shared sequence variants was judged likely to represent a technical artifact of the sequencing pipeline.

Preparation of the library involved the immunoSEQ multiplex PCR assay. For the multiplex PCR, a mixture combining 60 forward primers for TCR Vbeta segments and 13 reverse primers for TCR Jbeta segments was used. The CDR3 region of rearranged TCR beta genes was amplified from genomic DNA with a multiplex PCR assay. The Illumina HiSeq System was used to sequence the amplified TCR beta libraries as 87-base-pair reads. The paper's data handling went like this. Across the 600 to 700 repertoires, a later analysis counted 75 million to 90 million unique TCR beta chains, roughly 11 million of which were shared by at least two donors. Raw reads were error-corrected and collapsed into unique sequences with a nearest-neighbor algorithm that merged closely related sequences to remove PCR and sequencing errors. CDR3 sequences were aligned to IMGT reference sequences to assign V, D and J gene segments. For a sequence to be retained, at least a six-nucleotide match to both a V gene segment and a J gene segment was required. Rearrangements were classified as productive when the CDR3 lacked stop codons and remained in frame with V and J, and all other rearrangements were classified as non-productive. CDR3 was defined according to IMGT convention as the region running from the second conserved V-encoded cysteine to the conserved J-encoded phenylalanine. Sequences without an unambiguous match to a single V gene segment were excluded from the earlier analysis of about 640 of the donors. In an earlier analysis of approximately 610 of the donors, V segments were called functional above 56.7% productive rearrangements and were called segregating when the between-donor standard deviation exceeded 5%. To diagnose cytomegalovirus status from the catalog of TCR beta chain sequences, a statistical classification framework was built. In a later analysis, TCR nucleotide sequences were compared against IMGT/GENE-DB human TR gene sequences so that V and J genes could be assigned. A later analysis assigned CDR3 sequences and most-parsimonious VDJ recombination scenarios with the TCRdist pipeline. A later analysis defined each TCR beta chain by its CDR3 amino acid sequence plus V-gene family, and excluded reads lacking a unique V-gene family. As a way to deal with suspected cross-contamination and a sequencing artifact, a later analysis dropped nearly 600 nucleotide sequences that were highly shared and had low generation probability. In a later analysis, a clonal expansion index was calculated for each public chain from normalized within-repertoire ranks of inferred template counts. Generation probabilities in a later analysis came from a VDJ recombination model fitted to out-of-frame rearrangements, and those results were checked against IGoR. In a later analysis, TCR-TCR, TCR-HLA and TCR-CMV co-occurrence was scored with hypergeometric tests, and a repertoire-size bias correction was applied to TCR pairs. To estimate false discovery rates, a later analysis permuted the HLA or CMV assignments 20 times. In a later analysis, co-occurring TCRs were grouped with DBSCAN, and TCRdist sequence similarity was added when clustering was performed within HLA-allele-positive subsets. Repertoires with fewer than 30,000 or more than 120,000 public chains were left out of co-occurrence clustering, as were roughly five repertoires with anomalous nucleotide sharing. TCRdb retrieved this table from immuneACCESS and kept in-frame rearrangements only. Not all clones are present; in checked studies, unresolved V genes account for under half, and no reason is known for the remainder. V and J calls and clone size are copied from that table; D and trimming were computed from the DNA. Here the sample has 180,000 or so clones; approximately 84% occur a single time. Approximately 2.9% of the sample lies in the top ten.

The sample comprised PBMCs. The receptor was isolated from a female donor in good health and CMV-seronegative.

The DNA sequence is TGTGCCACCAGCAGGCAACAGGTACGCGGGGCCAACGTCCTGACTTTC. Its protein product is CATSRQQVRGANVLTF. The rearrangement combines TRBV15 with TRBJ2-6, with a tentative D gene TRBD1 over 5 matching bases. From a lookup of the germline V gene (reference sequence), CDR1 and CDR2 are LNHNV and YYDKDF. V is pared back by 3 bases and J by 4 bases, with 13 bases lying between the germline termini. From the cysteine up to the phenylalanine, the CDR3 has a length of 16 residues. The read is trimmed to its CDR3 DNA, 48 bases read in frame from base 1.